What follows describes a single T cell receptor beta chain. The authors reverse transcribed roughly 0.5 to 1 ug RNA with random hexamers. With immunoSEQ multiplex PCR, TCR beta CDR3 was amplified across 54 Vbeta and 13 Jbeta. In TCRdb, the immunoSEQ multiplex PCR reads were re-called with MiXCR into one record per CDR3 protein. There are approximately 230,000 distinct CDR3 sequences in the sample; roughly 95% occur only once, and 0.055% to 0.075% lies in the top ten. CDR3 length: 13 residues. Germline V CDR1 and CDR2: SGHRS, YFSETQ. V was clipped by 7 bases and J by 0 bases, with 9 bases between them. CD8+ and CD4+ T cells taken from blood had their TCR beta sequenced. The multiple sclerosis control group comprised treatment-naive patients with stable or active relapsing-remitting disease. TEMRA cells were FACS-enriched, and CD8+ and CD4+ T cells were isolated negatively. The data derive from a study of CD8 T cells in Susac syndrome.

The gene calls are TRBV5-1 and TRBJ2-3; D not resolved. Sequenced input: CD4+ T cells from PBMCs. The receptor's source is a human donor with multiple sclerosis. The CDR3 sequence is CASQDGSTDTQYF. CDR3 DNA sequence: TGCGCCAGCCAAGACGGGAGCACAGATACGCAGTATTTT.